This is a list of T cell receptor beta chains from one sample in a study of shared T cell receptors in the human thymus. Sequencing was performed with immunoSEQ multiplex PCR; in TCRdb, only in-frame clones are kept and a portion is missing. This table holds over 350,000 clones, roughly 94% found once. Sequencing was done on a sample of thymocytes. All receptors derive from a human donor. Both conserved end residues are part of each CDR3. A D gene is named only where the DNA matches it firmly. Clone size, where shown, is once, few, many, or a class for clones that have expanded.

CDR3 protein | CDR3 DNA | J gene | V gene | clone size | D gene
CASSLAGPYGYTF | TGTGCCAGCAGCTTAGCAGGGCCCTATGGCTACACCTTC | TRBJ1-2 | TRBV5-5 | NA | NA
CASSKGGYQPQHF | TGTGCCAGCAGCAAGGGGGGTTATCAGCCCCAGCATTTT | TRBJ1-5 | TRBV21-1 | once | NA
CASSAGQGPEQYF | TGTGCCAGCAGCGCCGGACAGGGACCCGAGCAGTACTTC | TRBJ2-7 | TRBV5-4 | NA | TRBD1
CASSEALAGGYNEQFF | TGTGCCAGCAGTGAAGCGCTAGCGGGAGGCTACAATGAGCAGTTCTTC | TRBJ2-1 | TRBV2 | NA | TRBD2
CASSSWGVYEQYF | TGTGCCAGCAGCTCGTGGGGGGTTTACGAGCAGTACTTC | TRBJ2-7 | TRBV7-9 | NA | NA
CASSPASLPTRSYEQYF | TGTGCCAGCAGCCCTGCCTCCCTTCCCACACGGTCCTACGAGCAGTACTTC | TRBJ2-7 | TRBV7-9 | NA | NA
CASSPSGPETSYEQYF | TGTGCCAGCTCACCGTCGGGCCCCGAGACATCCTACGAGCAGTACTTC | TRBJ2-7 | TRBV18 | few | NA
CASSLGPGGGRVERCEQFF | TGTGCCAGCAGCTTAGGCCCCGGAGGCGGGAGGGTTGAACGTTGCGAGCAGTTCTTC | TRBJ2-1 | TRBV7-2 | NA | TRBD2
CASSSVGEQFF | TGTGCCAGCAGCTCAGTCGGTGAGCAGTTCTTC | TRBJ2-1 | TRBV11-2 | NA | NA
CSVGRGGQPQHF | TGCAGCGTTGGTAGAGGGGGTCAGCCCCAGCATTTT | TRBJ1-5 | TRBV29-1 | few | NA
CSATDDYF | TGCAGTGCCACAGACGACTACTTC | TRBJ2-7 | TRBV20-1 | NA | NA
CASLTGSSYNEQFF | TGTGCCAGCCTGACAGGGAGCTCCTACAATGAGCAGTTCTTC | TRBJ2-1 | TRBV27 | NA | TRBD1
CAISSRIQAFF | TGTGCCATCAGCAGCCGTATACAAGCTTTCTTT | TRBJ1-1 | TRBV10-3 | NA | NA
CASSALRGKYNEQFF | TGTGCCAGTAGTGCGCTCCGGGGGAAATACAATGAGCAGTTCTTC | TRBJ2-1 | TRBV19 | NA | NA
CASSLSGMNTEAFF | TGTGCCAGCAGTTTAAGTGGTATGAACACTGAAGCTTTCTTT | TRBJ1-1 | TRBV27 | few | NA
CASSKGDRGSHEQYF | TGTGCCAGCAGCAAGGGGGACAGGGGCTCCCACGAGCAGTACTTC | TRBJ2-7 | TRBV6-1 | NA | TRBD1
CASSRRGISTEAFF | TGTGCCAGCAGCCGGCGTGGCATATCAACTGAAGCTTTCTTT | TRBJ1-1 | TRBV7-2 | NA | NA
CASSSVRGGQGPYQPQHF | TGTGCCAGCAGCTCGGTGCGTGGGGGACAGGGTCCTTATCAGCCCCAGCATTTT | TRBJ1-5 | TRBV5-8 | NA | TRBD1
CASSFPWDGKAYF | TGCGCCAGCAGCTTCCCCTGGGACGGAAAGGCCTACTTC | TRBJ1-2 | TRBV5-1 | NA | NA
CAAGVHEQYF | TGTGCCGCAGGTGTCCACGAGCAGTACTTC | TRBJ2-7 | TRBV5-4 | NA | NA
CASSQTGQPLSGANVLTF | TGTGCCAGCAGCCAAACGGGACAACCACTCTCTGGGGCCAACGTCCTGACTTTC | TRBJ2-6 | TRBV14 | NA | NA
CASSEYTAPLGYTF | TGTGCCAGCAGTGAATATACGGCCCCGTTAGGCTACACCTTC | TRBJ1-2 | TRBV25-1 | NA | NA
CASSLGLGALPRFEAFF | TGTGCCAGCAGCTTGGGATTAGGGGCCTTACCCCGCTTTGAAGCTTTCTTT | TRBJ1-1 | TRBV5-6 | NA | NA
CASSEALDGEQYF | TGTGCCAGCAGTGAAGCCCTCGATGGCGAGCAGTACTTC | TRBJ2-7 | TRBV6-1 | NA | NA
CASSVGFRGSRNEQFF | TGTGCCAGCAGCGTAGGTTTTCGCGGGAGTCGAAATGAGCAGTTCTTC | TRBJ2-1 | TRBV9 | once | TRBD2
CASSTLAGGSGDTQYF | TGTGCCAGCAGCACCCTAGCGGGAGGCTCGGGAGATACGCAGTATTTT | TRBJ2-3 | TRBV11-3 | NA | TRBD2
CASSLNRGEREMTDTQYF | TGCGCCAGCAGCCTCAATAGAGGGGAGCGGGAGATGACAGATACGCAGTATTTT | TRBJ2-3 | TRBV4-3 | NA | TRBD2
CASSGTSYEQYF | TGTGCCAGCAGCGGGACTAGCTACGAGCAGTACTTC | TRBJ2-7 | TRBV11-2 | NA | TRBD2
CASSLDRGVDTQYF | TGTGCCAGCAGTTTGGACAGGGGGGTGGATACGCAGTATTTT | TRBJ2-3 | TRBV27 | NA | TRBD1
CASSLGPRQGAANTEAFF | TGTGCCAGCAGTTTAGGCCCCCGGCAGGGGGCCGCGAACACTGAAGCTTTCTTT | TRBJ1-1 | TRBV28 | NA | TRBD1
CASSSHRDWGEKLFF | TGTGCCAGCAGCTCCCACCGGGACTGGGGTGAAAAACTGTTTTTT | TRBJ1-4 | TRBV7-9 | NA | NA
CASSLVSGKIGNTIYF | TGTGCCAGCAGCTTAGTATCAGGGAAGATTGGAAACACCATATATTTT | TRBJ1-3 | TRBV7-2 | NA | NA
CASSCGMKTGELFF | TGTGCCAGCAGTTGCGGGATGAAGACCGGGGAGCTGTTTTTT | TRBJ2-2 | TRBV6-6 | NA | NA
CASSQEGCEQYF | TGTGCCAGCAGCCAAGAGGGGTGCGAGCAGTACTTC | TRBJ2-7 | TRBV14 | NA | NA
CASSLGGLTYEQYF | TGTGCCAGCAGTTTGGGGGGCCTAACCTACGAGCAGTACTTC | TRBJ2-7 | TRBV28 | NA | NA
CASKVQGGSYEQYF | TGTGCCAGCAAGGTACAGGGGGGCTCCTACGAGCAGTACTTC | TRBJ2-7 | TRBV27 | NA | TRBD1
CASSEGSYEQYF | TGCGCCAGCAGCGAGGGGTCCTACGAGCAGTACTTC | TRBJ2-7 | TRBV5-1 | NA | NA
CASSLVVASGRTHNEQFF | TGCGCCAGCAGCTTGGTGGTAGCTAGCGGGAGAACCCACAATGAGCAGTTCTTC | TRBJ2-1 | TRBV5-1 | NA | TRBD2
CASSLAWVKFF | TGTGCCAGCAGCTTAGCCTGGGTTAAGTTCTTC | TRBJ2-1 | TRBV7-6 | few | NA
CASSQSLAGGSYNEQFF | TGCGCCAGCAGCCAAAGTCTAGCGGGGGGGTCCTACAATGAGCAGTTCTTC | TRBJ2-1 | TRBV4-3 | NA | TRBD2
CASSGRCARQYF | TGTGCCAGCTCTGGGCGGTGTGCTAGGCAGTACTTC | TRBJ2-7 | TRBV13 | NA | NA
CASSLDRRDRSNQPQHF | TGTGCCAGCAGCTTAGATCGTAGGGACAGGTCCAATCAGCCCCAGCATTTT | TRBJ1-5 | TRBV11-3 | NA | TRBD1
CASSDSPGRFTDTQYF | TGTGCCAGCAGTGACTCTCCCGGGAGGTTCACAGATACGCAGTATTTT | TRBJ2-3 | TRBV6-4 | NA | TRBD2
CASSQAGTSGREQYF | TGTGCCAGCAGCCAGGCCGGGACTAGTGGTCGCGAGCAGTACTTC | TRBJ2-7 | TRBV4-2 | NA | TRBD2
CASRRLGDEQFF | TGTGCCAGCAGAAGACTAGGCGATGAGCAGTTCTTC | TRBJ2-1 | TRBV28 | NA | NA
CASSPPPDSYNEQFF | TGTGCCAGCAGTCCTCCGCCGGACAGCTACAATGAGCAGTTCTTC | TRBJ2-1 | TRBV28 | once | NA
CASSFPRGEQYF | TGTGCCAGCAGTTTTCCGCGGGGCGAGCAGTACTTC | TRBJ2-7 | TRBV27 | NA | NA
CASSIRTVLKKTGELFF | TGTGCCAGTAGTATTAGGACAGTCTTGAAGAAGACCGGGGAGCTGTTTTTT | TRBJ2-2 | TRBV19 | NA | NA
CATSRDPRGPNTEAFF | TGTGCCACCAGCAGAGATCCACGGGGCCCAAACACTGAAGCTTTCTTT | TRBJ1-1 | TRBV15 | once | NA
CASSLARAGTGSYEQYF | TGCGCCAGCAGCTTGGCCCGGGCTGGAACAGGCTCCTACGAGCAGTACTTC | TRBJ2-7 | TRBV5-1 | NA | NA
CATRQGRAEAFF | TGTGCCACACGACAGGGGAGGGCCGAAGCTTTCTTT | TRBJ1-1 | TRBV27 | NA | TRBD1
CASGPPPGDEQYF | TGTGCTAGTGGCCCCCCCCCGGGAGACGAGCAGTACTTC | TRBJ2-7 | TRBV12-5 | NA | NA
CASSHYAGTGLTIYF | TGCGCCAGCAGCCATTATGCCGGGACAGGGCTAACCATATATTTT | TRBJ1-3 | TRBV4-3 | NA | TRBD1
CASSPSTSHKTTDTQYF | TGTGCCAGCAGTCCCTCGACTAGCCATAAAACCACAGATACGCAGTATTTT | TRBJ2-3 | TRBV27 | once | TRBD2